The next 10 T cell receptor beta chains were all read from a single sample in a study of shared clonotypes between healthy human individuals. CD45RO-negative, CCR7-positively selected cells formed the naive CD8 fraction, excluding terminally differentiated effector memory CD45RA+ cells. Assay used: immunoSEQ multiplex PCR; TCRdb lists only in-frame clones, some missing. Seen here are more than 600,000 clones, just over 90% observed once, and the top ten hold approximately 22%. The sample consisted of naive CD8+ T cells sorted from blood. These TCRs come from a man between 25 and 39 years old in good health.

The chain combines TRBV7-7 with TRBJ2-5, with D perhaps TRBD1 (5 bases). CDR1 is SSHAT, CDR2 FNYEAQ, per germline (reference sequence). CDR3 size: 13 residues. Trimming took 5 bases from V and 2 from J, leaving 9 bases between them. CDR3 residues: CASSPTVQETQYF. The CDR3 bases are TGTGCCAGCAGCCCGACAGTACAAGAGACCCAGTACTTC. Variable domain in full (rest from reference TRBV7-7 and TRBJ2-5): GAGVSQSPRYKVTKRGQDVTLRCDPISSHATLYWYQQALGQGPEFLTYFNYEAQPDKSGLPSDRFSAERPEGSISTLTIQRTEQRDSAMYRCASSPTVQETQYFGPGTRLLVL.

V usage is TRBV29-1 and J usage is TRBJ2-2; D remains unclear. The length of the CDR3 is 12 residues. The germline V gene encodes CDR1 SQVTM and CDR2 ANQGSEA. V lost 6 bases, J lost 6 bases, and 11 bases lay in between. CDR3 coding DNA: TGCAGCGTCATTTCCCCTGCCGGGGAGCTGTTTTTT. Its translation: CSVISPAGELFF.

Note on this clone: Other DNA sequences in this specimen translate into the identical CDR3. This chain connects TRBV27 to TRBJ2-1; D is undetermined. With 5 bases removed from V and 8 bases from J, the gap between germline ends came to 10 bases. The CDR3 is 12 amino acids. CDR1 and CDR2 (germline): MNHEY, SMNVEV (reference sequence). CDR3 DNA: TGTGCCAGCAGTCAGATTGGGGATGAGCAGTTCTTC. This translates into CASSQIGDEQFF.

This clone was recorded once. The J gene is TRBJ2-1, the V gene TRBV7-6, with 12 positions matching TRBD2. Germline V gene sequence: CDR1 SGHVS, CDR2 FNYEAQ. There are 17 residues in the CDR3. V trimming: 3 bases; J trimming: 5 bases; junction bases outside the gene matches: 8. As DNA, the CDR3 is TGTGCCAGCAGCTTTTCTAGCGGGAGGGGAGACGACAATGAGCAGTTCTTC. Translation gives CASSFSSGRGDDNEQFF.

The V and J genes are TRBV6-1 and TRBJ1-2, with TRBD1 as a possible D gene (6 bases). The length of the CDR3 is 13 residues. Per the germline V gene, CDR1 is MNHNS and CDR2 is SASEGT. V lost 11 bases, J lost 6 bases, and 19 bases lay in between. CDR3 protein: CALHVPGGDGYTF. The CDR3 DNA sequence: TGTGCCCTACACGTTCCGGGGGGCGATGGCTACACCTTC.

The chain uses TRBV28 and TRBJ2-3; TRBD2 aligns across 16 bases. Looked up from germline, CDR1 is MDHEN and CDR2 is SYDVKM. The CDR3 runs 19 residues. The ends lost 6 bases at V and 3 bases at J; junction bases unmatched: 12. The CDR3 protein is CASSRPGLAGGPGTDTQYF. The CDR3 coding sequence is TGTGCCAGCAGCCGCCCGGGACTAGCGGGAGGGCCTGGGACAGATACGCAGTATTTT.

The genes are TRBV28 and TRBJ2-1, with TRBD2 matching over 7 bases. V trimming: 3 bases; J trimming: 4 bases; junction bases outside the gene matches: 6. The CDR3 totals 15 residues. Per germline, CDR1 MDHEN and CDR2 SYDVKM. This CDR3 is CASSLGSGPYNEQFF. CDR3 DNA sequence: TGTGCCAGCAGTTTGGGTAGCGGGCCATACAATGAGCAGTTCTTC. Complete variable domain (other parts from reference TRBV28 and TRBJ2-1): DVKVTQSSRYLVKRTGEKVFLECVQDMDHENMFWYRQDPGLGLRLIYFSYDVKMKEKGDIPEGYSVSREKKERFSLILESASTNQTSMYLCASSLGSGPYNEQFFGPGTRLTVL.

V gene TRBV5-4 combines with J gene TRBJ2-1, with 8 bases identical to TRBD1. Germline assignment: CDR1 SGHNT and CDR2 YYREEE (reference sequence). The CDR3 consists of 14 residues. J gave up 7 bases and V 0 bases, and 3 bases lay outside the gene matches. For the CDR3, the DNA is TGTGCCAGCAGCTTGGGCACAGGGGGGAATGAGCAGTTCTTC. It is translated as CASSLGTGGNEQFF.

The chain is built from TRBV28 and TRBJ2-1; D is unclear. Germline CDR1 MDHEN, CDR2 SYDVKM. The V and J ends lost 6 bases and 2 bases respectively, with 20 bases between them. The CDR3 contains 17 residues. CDR3 DNA: TGTGCCAGCAGCCCCCCCGGGCTCCGGATAACCTACAATGAGCAGTTCTTC. Translating gives CASSPPGLRITYNEQFF.

This chain uses TRBV29-1 with TRBJ2-3, with 13 positions matching TRBD2. J was trimmed by 0 bases and V by 6 bases; bases with no gene match: 15. This CDR3 spans 19 amino acids. CDR1 is SQVTM, CDR2 ANQGSEA, per germline. The CDR3 here is CSVVDPTSGRASSTDTQYF. The DNA of the CDR3 is TGCAGCGTCGTAGACCCTACTAGCGGGAGGGCTTCTAGCACAGATACGCAGTATTTT.